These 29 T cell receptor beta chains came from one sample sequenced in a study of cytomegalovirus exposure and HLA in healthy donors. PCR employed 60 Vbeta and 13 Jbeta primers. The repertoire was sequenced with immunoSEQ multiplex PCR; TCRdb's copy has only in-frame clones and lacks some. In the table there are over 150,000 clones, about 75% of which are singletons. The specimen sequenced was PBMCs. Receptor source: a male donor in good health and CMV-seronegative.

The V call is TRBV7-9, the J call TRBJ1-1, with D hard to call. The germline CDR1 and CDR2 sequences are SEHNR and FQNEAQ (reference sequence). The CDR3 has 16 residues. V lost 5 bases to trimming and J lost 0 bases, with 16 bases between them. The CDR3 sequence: CASSPAPGNMNTEAFF. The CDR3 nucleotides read TGTGCCAGCAGCCCCGCCCCCGGTAATATGAACACTGAAGCTTTCTTT.

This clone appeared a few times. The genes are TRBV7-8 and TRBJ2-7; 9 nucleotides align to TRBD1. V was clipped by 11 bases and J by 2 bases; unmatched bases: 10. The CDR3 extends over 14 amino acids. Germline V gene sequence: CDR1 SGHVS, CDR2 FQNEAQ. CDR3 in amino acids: CAGQDRGPTYEQYF. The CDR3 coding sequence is TGTGCCGGGCAGGACAGGGGACCAACCTACGAGCAGTACTTC.

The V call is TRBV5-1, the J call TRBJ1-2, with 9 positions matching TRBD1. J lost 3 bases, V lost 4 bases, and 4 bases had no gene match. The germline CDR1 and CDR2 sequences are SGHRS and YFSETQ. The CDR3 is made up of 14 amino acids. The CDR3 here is CASSAGQGDYGYTF. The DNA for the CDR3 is TGCGCCAGCAGCGCGGGACAGGGCGACTATGGCTACACCTTC.

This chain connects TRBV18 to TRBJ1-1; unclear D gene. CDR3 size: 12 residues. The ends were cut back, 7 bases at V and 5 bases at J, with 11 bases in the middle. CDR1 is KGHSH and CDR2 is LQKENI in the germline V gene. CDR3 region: CASLSRETEAFF. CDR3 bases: TGTGCCAGCTTATCGAGGGAAACTGAAGCTTTCTTT. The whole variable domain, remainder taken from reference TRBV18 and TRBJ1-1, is NAGVMQNPRHLVRRRGQEARLRCSPMKGHSHVYWYRQLPEEGLKFMVYLQKENIIDESGMPKERFSAEFPKEGPSILRIQQVVRGDSAAYFCASLSRETEAFFGQGTRLTVV.

The CDR3 DNA reads TGCGCCAGCAGCTTGAATGGACTAGTGTCCAGTTCGATCATTCAGTACTTC. Its protein is CASSLNGLVSSSIIQYF. The rearrangement uses TRBV5-1 and TRBJ2-4; TRBD2 matches 7 bases. V lost 1 base and J lost 9; bases outside the gene matches: 16. From germline, CDR1 is SGHRS and CDR2 YFSETQ. The CDR3 is made up of 17 amino acids.

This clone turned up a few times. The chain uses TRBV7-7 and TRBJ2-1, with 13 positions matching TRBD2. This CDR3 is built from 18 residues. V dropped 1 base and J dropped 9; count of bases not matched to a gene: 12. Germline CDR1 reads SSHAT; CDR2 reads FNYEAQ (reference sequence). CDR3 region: CASSLETTSGRAKVEQFF. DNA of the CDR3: TGTGCCAGCAGCTTAGAAACTACTAGCGGGAGGGCCAAGGTTGAGCAGTTCTTC. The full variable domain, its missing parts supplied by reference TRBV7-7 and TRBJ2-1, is GAGVSQSPRYKVTKRGQDVTLRCDPISSHATLYWYQQALGQGPEFLTYFNYEAQPDKSGLPSDRFSAERPEGSISTLTIQRTEQRDSAMYRCASSLETTSGRAKVEQFFGPGTRLTVL.

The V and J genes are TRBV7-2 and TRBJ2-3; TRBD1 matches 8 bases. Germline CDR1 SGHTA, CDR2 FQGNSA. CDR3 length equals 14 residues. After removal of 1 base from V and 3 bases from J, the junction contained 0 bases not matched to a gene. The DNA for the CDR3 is TGTGCCAGCAGCTTAGGACAGGGGACAGATACGCAGTATTTT. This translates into CASSLGQGTDTQYF. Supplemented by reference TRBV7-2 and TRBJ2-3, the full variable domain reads GAGVSQSPSNKVTEKGKDVELRCDPISGHTALYWYRQSLGQGLEFLIYFQGNSAPDKSGLPSDRFSAERTGGSVSTLTIQRTQQEDSAVYLCASSLGQGTDTQYFGPGTRLTVL.

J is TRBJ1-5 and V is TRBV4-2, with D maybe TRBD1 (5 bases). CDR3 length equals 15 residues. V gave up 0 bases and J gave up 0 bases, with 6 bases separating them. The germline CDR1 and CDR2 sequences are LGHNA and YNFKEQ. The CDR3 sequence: CASSQEGVSNQPQHF. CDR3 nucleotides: TGTGCCAGCAGCCAAGAAGGGGTTAGCAATCAGCCCCAGCATTTT.

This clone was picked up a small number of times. CDR3 protein: CASSLHLQRELFF. The DNA of the CDR3 is TGTGCCAGCAGCTTGCACTTACAGAGGGAACTGTTTTTT. This sequence joins TRBV5-6 and TRBJ1-4; D is unclear. Germline V CDR1 and CDR2: SGHDT, YYEEEE. The CDR3 totals 13 residues. V lost 1 base and J 12 bases, leaving 13 bases between the germline ends.

The CDR3 protein is CASSLFGQVNQPQHF. The CDR3 DNA reads as TGTGCCAGCAGCTTATTTGGGCAGGTCAATCAGCCCCAGCATTTT. The chain couples TRBV5-4 to TRBJ1-5; unclear D gene. The germline V gene encodes CDR1 SGHNT and CDR2 YYREEE (reference sequence). The CDR3 runs 15 residues. Trimming left V 2 bases short and J 3 bases short, with 12 bases between.

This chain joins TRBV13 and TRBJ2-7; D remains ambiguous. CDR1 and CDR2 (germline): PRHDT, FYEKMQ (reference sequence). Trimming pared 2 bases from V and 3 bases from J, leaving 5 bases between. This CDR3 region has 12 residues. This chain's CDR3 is CASSLTSYEQYF. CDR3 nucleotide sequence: TGTGCCAGCAGCTTAACCAGCTACGAGCAGTACTTC.

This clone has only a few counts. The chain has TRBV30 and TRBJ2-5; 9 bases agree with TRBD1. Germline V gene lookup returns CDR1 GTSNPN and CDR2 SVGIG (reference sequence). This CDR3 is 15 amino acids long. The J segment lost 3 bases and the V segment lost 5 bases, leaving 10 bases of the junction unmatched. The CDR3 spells CAWGGQGRLKETQYF. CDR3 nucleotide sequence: TGTGCCTGGGGAGGACAGGGGAGGTTGAAAGAGACCCAGTACTTC.

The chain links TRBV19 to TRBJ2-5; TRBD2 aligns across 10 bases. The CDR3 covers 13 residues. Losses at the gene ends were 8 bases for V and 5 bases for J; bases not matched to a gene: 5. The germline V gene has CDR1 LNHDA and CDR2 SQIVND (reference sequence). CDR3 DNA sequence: TGTGCCAGTGGGGGACTAGCGCGCGAGACCCAGTACTTC. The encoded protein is CASGGLARETQYF.

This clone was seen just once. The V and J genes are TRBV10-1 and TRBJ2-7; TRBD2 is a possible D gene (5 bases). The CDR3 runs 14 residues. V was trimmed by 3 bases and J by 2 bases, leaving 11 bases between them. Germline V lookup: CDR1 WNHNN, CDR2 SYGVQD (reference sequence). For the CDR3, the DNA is TGCGCCAGCAGTGATTGGCTAGCTCCCTACGAGCAGTACTTC. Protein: CASSDWLAPYEQYF.

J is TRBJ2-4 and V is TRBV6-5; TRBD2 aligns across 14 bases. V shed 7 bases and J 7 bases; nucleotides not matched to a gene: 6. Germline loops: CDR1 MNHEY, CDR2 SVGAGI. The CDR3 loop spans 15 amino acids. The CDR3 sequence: CASKRLAGGPNIQYF. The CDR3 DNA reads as TGTGCCAGCAAACGACTAGCGGGGGGGCCTAACATTCAGTACTTC.

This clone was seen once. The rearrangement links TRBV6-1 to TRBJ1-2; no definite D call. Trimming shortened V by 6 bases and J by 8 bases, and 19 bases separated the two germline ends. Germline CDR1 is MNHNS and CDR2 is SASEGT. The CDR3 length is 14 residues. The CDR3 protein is CASRATRPKPGYTF. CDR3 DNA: TGTGCCAGCAGGGCGACCAGGCCCAAGCCCGGCTACACCTTC.

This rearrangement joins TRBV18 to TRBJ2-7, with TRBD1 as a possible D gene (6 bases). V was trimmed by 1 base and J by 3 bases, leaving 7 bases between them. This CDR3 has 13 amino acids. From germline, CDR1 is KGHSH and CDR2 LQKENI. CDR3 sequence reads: CASSPRQDYEQYF. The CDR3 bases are TGTGCCAGCTCACCACGACAGGACTACGAGCAGTACTTC.

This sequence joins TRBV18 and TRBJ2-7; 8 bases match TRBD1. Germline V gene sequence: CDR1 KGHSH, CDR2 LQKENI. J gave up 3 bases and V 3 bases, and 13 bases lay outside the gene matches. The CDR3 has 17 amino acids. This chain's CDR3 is CASSPPGTGTGNYEQYF. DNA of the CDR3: TGTGCCAGCTCACCCCCCGGGACAGGCACGGGGAACTACGAGCAGTACTTC.

In DNA, the CDR3 is TGTGCCAGCTCACCCTCGTACCAAGAGACCCAGTACTTC. It encodes CASSPSYQETQYF. V usage is TRBV18 and J usage is TRBJ2-5, with D uncertain. CDR1 is KGHSH, CDR2 LQKENI, per germline. This CDR3 is 13 amino acids long. Between the trimmed V and J ends, which lost 3 bases and 0 bases, there was a span of 5 bases.

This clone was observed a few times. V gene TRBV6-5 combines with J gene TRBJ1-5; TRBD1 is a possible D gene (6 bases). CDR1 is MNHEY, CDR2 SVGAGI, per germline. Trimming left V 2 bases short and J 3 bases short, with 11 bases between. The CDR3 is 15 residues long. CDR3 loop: CASSYGQSPNQPQHF. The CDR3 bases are TGTGCCAGCAGTTACGGACAGAGCCCCAATCAGCCCCAGCATTTT.

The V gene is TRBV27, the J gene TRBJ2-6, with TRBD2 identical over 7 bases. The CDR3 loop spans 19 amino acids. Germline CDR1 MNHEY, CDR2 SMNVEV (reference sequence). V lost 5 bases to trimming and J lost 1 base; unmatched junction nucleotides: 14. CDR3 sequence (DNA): TGTGCCAGCAGTCATGGGTGGGGGGGGAGACAGTCTGGGGCCAACGTCCTGACTTTC. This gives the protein CASSHGWGGRQSGANVLTF.

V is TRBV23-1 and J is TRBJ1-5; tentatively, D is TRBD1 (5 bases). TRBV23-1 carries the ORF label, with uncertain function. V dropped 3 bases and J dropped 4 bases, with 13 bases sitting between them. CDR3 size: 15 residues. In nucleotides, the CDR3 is TGCGCCAGCAGTCATCTCGACAGTTCTAATCAGCCCCAGCATTTT. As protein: CASSHLDSSNQPQHF.

This CDR3 reads CASSAGQGQSSYNSPLHF. The CDR3, as DNA: TGTGCCAGCAGCGCAGGACAGGGCCAAAGCTCCTATAATTCACCCCTCCACTTT. This rearrangement joins TRBV9 to TRBJ1-6; 8 nucleotides match TRBD1. J gave up 0 bases and V 3 bases, and 8 bases lay outside the gene matches. The CDR3 has 18 residues. Germline CDR1 reads SGDLS; CDR2 reads YYNGEE.

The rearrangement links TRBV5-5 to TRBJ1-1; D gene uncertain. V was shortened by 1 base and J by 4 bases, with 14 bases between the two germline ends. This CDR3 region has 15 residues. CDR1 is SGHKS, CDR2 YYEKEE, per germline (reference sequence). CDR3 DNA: TGTGCCAGCAGCTTGAGCTGGGCCGGGAGCACTGAAGCTTTCTTT. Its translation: CASSLSWAGSTEAFF.

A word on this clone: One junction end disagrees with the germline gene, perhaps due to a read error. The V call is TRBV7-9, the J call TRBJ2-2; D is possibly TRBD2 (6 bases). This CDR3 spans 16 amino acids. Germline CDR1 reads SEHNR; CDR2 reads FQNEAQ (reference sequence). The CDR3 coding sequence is TGTTCCAGCAGTTTCGTTCCGGGACTCAGCACCGGGGAGCTGTTTTTT. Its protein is CSSSFVPGLSTGELFF. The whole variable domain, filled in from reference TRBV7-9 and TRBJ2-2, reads DTGVSQNPRHKITKRGQNVTFRCDPISEHNRLYWYRQTLGQGPEFLTYFQNEAQLEKSRLLSDRFSAERPKGSFSTLEIQRTEQGDSAMYLCSSSFVPGLSTGELFFGEGSRLTVL.

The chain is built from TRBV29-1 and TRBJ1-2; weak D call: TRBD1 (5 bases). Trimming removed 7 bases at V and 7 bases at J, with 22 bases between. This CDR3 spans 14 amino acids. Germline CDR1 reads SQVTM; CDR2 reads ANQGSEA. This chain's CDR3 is CSALDVLGVSGYTF. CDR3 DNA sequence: TGCAGCGCCCTCGATGTCCTAGGGGTCTCTGGCTACACCTTC. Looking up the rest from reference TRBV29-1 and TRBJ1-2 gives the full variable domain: SAVISQKPSRDICQRGTSLTIQCQVDSQVTMMFWYRQQPGQSLTLIATANQGSEATYESGFVIDKFPISRPNLTFSTLTVSNMSPEDSSIYLCSALDVLGVSGYTFGSGTRLTVV.

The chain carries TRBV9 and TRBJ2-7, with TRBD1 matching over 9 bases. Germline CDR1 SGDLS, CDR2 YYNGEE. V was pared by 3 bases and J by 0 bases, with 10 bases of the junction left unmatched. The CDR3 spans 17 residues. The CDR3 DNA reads TGTGCCAGCAGCGGCACGGACAGGGGCCGTGCCTCCTACGAGCAGTACTTC. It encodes CASSGTDRGRASYEQYF.

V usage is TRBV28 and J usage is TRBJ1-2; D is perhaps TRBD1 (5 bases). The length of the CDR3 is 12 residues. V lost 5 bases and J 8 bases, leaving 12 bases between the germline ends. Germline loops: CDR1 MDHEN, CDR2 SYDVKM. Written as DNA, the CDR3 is TGTGCCAGCAGTCGCACAGGTAGGGGCTACACCTTC. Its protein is CASSRTGRGYTF.

The CDR3, as DNA: TGTGCCAGCAGCTTATTGGGGCAGGGGGCCGGAGATACGCAGTATTTT. Residues: CASSLLGQGAGDTQYF. This chain joins TRBV11-1 and TRBJ2-3; 8 bases line up with TRBD1. Per germline, CDR1 SGHAT and CDR2 FQDESV (reference sequence). Germline trimming cut 2 bases from V and 5 bases from J; bases unmatched to any gene: 9. The CDR3 sequence is 16 residues long.